This entry lists 23 T cell receptor beta chains sequenced from one sample in a study of cytomegalovirus exposure and HLA in healthy donors. Both 60 Vbeta primers and 13 Jbeta primers went into the PCR. Measured with immunoSEQ multiplex PCR; TCRdb has only the in-frame clones, and not every one. The sample lists over 75,000 clones, 64% occurring once. Sequencing input: PBMCs. Receptor source: a human donor in good health.

The CDR3 is CASSISLNREETQYF. The CDR3 nucleotides read TGTGCCAGTAGTATCTCTCTAAACAGGGAAGAGACCCAGTACTTC. The V gene is TRBV19, the J gene TRBJ2-5, with D perhaps matching TRBD1 (6 bases). Per germline, CDR1 LNHDA and CDR2 SQIVND (reference sequence). This CDR3 region has 15 residues. Trimming took off 3 bases at V and 3 bases at J, with 14 bases between the two ends.

In this sample, this clone turned up a few times. The rearrangement uses TRBV7-8 and TRBJ2-7; weak D call: TRBD1 (5 bases). The CDR3 is 14 amino acids. The germline V gene encodes CDR1 SGHVS and CDR2 FQNEAQ. Trimming stripped 0 bases from V and 2 bases from J, with 8 bases between. This CDR3 reads CASSLASGTYEQYF. The CDR3 region has the DNA TGTGCCAGCAGCTTAGCTTCAGGGACCTACGAGCAGTACTTC.

The J gene is TRBJ1-2, the V gene TRBV12-5; the match to TRBD1 covers 12 bases. The CDR3 loop spans 15 amino acids. With V trimmed by 1 base and J by 6 bases, 3 bases remained unmatched. CDR1 is LGHNT and CDR2 is FRNRAP in the germline V gene. The CDR3 is CASGLAGTGGHGYTF. The CDR3 nucleotides read TGTGCTAGTGGTTTGGCCGGGACAGGGGGCCATGGCTACACCTTC.

This clone came up a few times. The chain has TRBV9 and TRBJ2-5; 10 positions agree with TRBD2. CDR1 is SGDLS, CDR2 YYNGEE, per germline. This CDR3 region has 15 residues. Germline trimming cut 2 bases from V and 4 bases from J; bases unmatched to any gene: 5. The CDR3 protein is CASSVGTSAGETQYF. The CDR3, as DNA: TGTGCCAGCAGCGTTGGGACTAGCGCGGGAGAGACCCAGTACTTC.

This clone was detected once. The rearrangement uses TRBV5-4 and TRBJ2-3; 7 nucleotides align to TRBD2. Germline CDR1 reads SGHNT; CDR2 reads YYREEE (reference sequence). The CDR3 consists of 15 residues. J lost 0 bases, V lost 1 base, and 2 bases had no gene match. In DNA, the CDR3 is TGTGCCAGCAGCTTGCCGGGGGGTAGCACAGATACGCAGTATTTT. Translated, it gives CASSLPGGSTDTQYF.

This chain connects TRBV19 to TRBJ1-1, with 7 bases that match TRBD1. V was pared by 4 bases and J by 5 bases, with 4 bases of the junction left unmatched. In germline, CDR1 is LNHDA, CDR2 SQIVND (reference sequence). This CDR3 contains 13 residues. DNA for the CDR3: TGTGCCAGTAGTACCCGGGACAGAACTGAAGCTTTCTTT. This codes for CASSTRDRTEAFF.

This chain connects TRBV6-4 to TRBJ1-6, with TRBD1 matching 10 bases. The CDR3 extends over 13 amino acids. Germline V gives CDR1 MRHNA, CDR2 SNTAGT. The ends lost 6 bases at V and 10 bases at J; junction bases unmatched: 3. CDR3 nucleotides: TGTGCCAGCAGACGGACAGGGGGATCACCCCTCCACTTT. It yields the protein CASRRTGGSPLHF.

The V gene is TRBV2, the J gene TRBJ1-2, with TRBD1 matching over 7 bases. V lost 5 bases to trimming and J lost 4 bases; unmatched junction nucleotides: 13. This CDR3 has 16 amino acids. Germline V gives CDR1 SNHLY, CDR2 FYNNEI. The CDR3, as DNA: TGTGCCAGCAGTCGAGCGACAGGGAACGCGGGCTATGGCTACACCTTC. This codes for CASSRATGNAGYGYTF.

The chain carries TRBV5-1 and TRBJ2-2, with 9 bases matching TRBD2. In germline, CDR1 is SGHRS, CDR2 YFSETQ. The CDR3 extends over 18 amino acids. Losses at the gene ends were 0 bases for V and 5 bases for J; bases not matched to a gene: 11. The chain's CDR3 is CASSLEGSGGTLTGELFF. CDR3 DNA: TGCGCCAGCAGCTTGGAGGGTAGCGGGGGCACTCTTACCGGGGAGCTGTTTTTT.

As to this clone: Compared with germline, one end of the junction differs, possibly owing to a read error. This chain connects TRBV5-1 to TRBJ2-7; D not resolved. In germline, CDR1 is SGHRS, CDR2 YFSETQ. The CDR3 is 15 amino acids. CDR3 bases: TGCGCCAGCAGCTTGGTTAACCTCAACTCCAACGAGCAGTACTTC. Its translation: CASSLVNLNSNEQYF.

The V gene is TRBV11-3, the J gene TRBJ1-1; D perhaps matches TRBD1 (5 bases). From germline, CDR1 is SGHNT and CDR2 YENEEA. The CDR3 is made up of 15 amino acids. V dropped 3 bases and J dropped 4 bases, with 15 bases sitting between them. The CDR3 protein is CASSFGTQGSTEAFF. CDR3 nucleotides: TGTGCCAGCAGCTTCGGTACCCAGGGAAGCACTGAAGCTTTCTTT.

This chain joins TRBV19 and TRBJ2-5; maybe TRBD2 (5 bases). The DNA end is a closer match to TRBJ2-7, so the J assignment may be wrong. The germline CDR1 and CDR2 sequences are LNHDA and SQIVND (reference sequence). The CDR3 sequence is 13 residues long. This chain's CDR3 is CASSTRGNYEQYF. In DNA, the CDR3 is TGTGCCAGTAGTACTCGGGGAAACTACGAGCAGTACTTC.

The J gene is TRBJ1-1, the V gene TRBV7-2; D remains ambiguous. The V and J ends lost 1 base and 6 bases respectively, with 12 bases between them. This CDR3 is 14 amino acids long. Germline-derived CDR1 and CDR2 are SGHTA and FQGNSA. This CDR3 is CASSLDVGAAEAFF. In DNA form, the CDR3 reads TGTGCCAGCAGCTTAGATGTGGGTGCGGCTGAAGCTTTCTTT. The variable domain in full, with the rest retrieved from reference TRBV7-2 and TRBJ1-1, is GAGVSQSPSNKVTEKGKDVELRCDPISGHTALYWYRQSLGQGLEFLIYFQGNSAPDKSGLPSDRFSAERTGGSVSTLTIQRTQQEDSAVYLCASSLDVGAAEAFFGQGTRLTVV.

This clone has just one count. The chain is built from TRBV28 and TRBJ1-5; 9 bases map to TRBD1. The V and J ends lost 7 bases and 0 bases, in that order; junction bases with no gene match: 28. The germline V gene has CDR1 MDHEN and CDR2 SYDVKM. The CDR3 spans 23 residues. The CDR3 here is CASINRGTGYTKMGSYSNQPQHF. The CDR3 DNA follows: TGTGCCAGCATTAATAGGGGGACAGGGTATACAAAAATGGGGTCATATAGCAATCAGCCCCAGCATTTT.

The chain employs TRBV5-5 and TRBJ2-7; 9 nucleotides line up with TRBD1. Germline V gene lookup returns CDR1 SGHKS and CDR2 YYEKEE (reference sequence). With V trimmed by 4 bases and J by 4 bases, 12 bases remained unmatched. This CDR3 contains 16 residues. The chain's CDR3 is CASSASPQGALYEQYF. CDR3 nucleotide sequence: TGTGCCAGCAGCGCGTCCCCACAGGGGGCTCTGTACGAGCAGTACTTC. Supplemented by reference TRBV5-5 and TRBJ2-7, the full variable domain reads DAGVTQSPTHLIKTRGQQVTLRCSPISGHKSVSWYQQVLGQGPQFIFQYYEKEERGRGNFPDRFSARQFPNYSSELNVNALLLGDSALYLCASSASPQGALYEQYFGPGTRLTVT.

The CDR3 DNA reads as TGTGCCAGCAGCGACTCGGGACACCGTGGGGGTCAGCCCCAGCATTTT. Protein product: CASSDSGHRGGQPQHF. This chain connects TRBV2 to TRBJ1-5; tentatively, D is TRBD1 (6 bases). The germline V gene has CDR1 SNHLY and CDR2 FYNNEI. This CDR3 comprises 16 residues. Trimming shortened V by 6 bases and J by 6 bases, and 21 bases separated the two germline ends.

J is TRBJ2-5 and V is TRBV9, with D maybe TRBD1 (5 bases). The germline gives CDR1 SGDLS, CDR2 YYNGEE. This CDR3 region has 13 residues. Trimming shortened V by 0 bases and J by 3 bases, and 6 bases separated the two germline ends. The CDR3 region has the DNA TGTGCCAGCAGCGTAGCAGGGAAAGAGACCCAGTACTTC. This sequence encodes CASSVAGKETQYF. The full variable domain, rest sourced from reference TRBV9 and TRBJ2-5, is DSGVTQTPKHLITATGQRVTLRCSPRSGDLSVYWYQQSLDQGLQFLIQYYNGEERAKGNILERFSAQQFPDLHSELNLSSLELGDSALYFCASSVAGKETQYFGPGTRLLVL.

This clone was counted between two and nine times. The V gene is TRBV7-2, the J gene TRBJ2-2; D remains ambiguous. V lost 1 base and J lost 6, with 12 bases in between. The germline CDR1 and CDR2 sequences are SGHTA and FQGNSA. This CDR3 is 15 amino acids long. CDR3: CASSLVGSRAGELFF. CDR3 sequence (DNA): TGTGCCAGCAGCTTAGTGGGTTCTCGGGCCGGGGAGCTGTTTTTT.

The chain couples TRBV5-1 to TRBJ2-1; D perhaps matches TRBD1 (5 bases). Trimming pared 0 bases from V and 7 bases from J, leaving 11 bases between. CDR3 length: 14 amino acids. Looked up from germline, CDR1 is SGHRS and CDR2 is YFSETQ. DNA for the CDR3: TGCGCCAGCAGCTTGGATGGGGCGCGAAATGAGCAGTTCTTC. It codes for CASSLDGARNEQFF. Filled out from reference TRBV5-1 and TRBJ2-1, the complete variable domain reads KAGVTQTPRYLIKTRGQQVTLSCSPISGHRSVSWYQQTPGQGLQFLFEYFSETQRNKGNFPGRFSGRQFSNSRSEMNVSTLELGDSALYLCASSLDGARNEQFFGPGTRLTVL.

This clone appeared a few times. The J gene is TRBJ2-5, the V gene TRBV7-2, with TRBD2 matching over 9 bases. V lost 5 bases to trimming and J lost 3 bases; unmatched junction nucleotides: 7. This CDR3 region has 15 residues. CDR1 is SGHTA and CDR2 is FQGNSA in the germline V gene. This CDR3 is CASSTQIAGEETQYF. As DNA, the CDR3 is TGTGCCAGCAGCACGCAAATAGCGGGAGAAGAGACCCAGTACTTC.

CDR3 sequence reads: CASSRRGAGTGELFF. CDR3 nucleotide sequence: TGTGCCAGCAGCCGGCGGGGGGCGGGCACCGGGGAGCTGTTTTTT. V and J are TRBV11-2 and TRBJ2-2; 8 bases are shared with TRBD2. After removal of 5 bases from V and 4 bases from J, the junction contained 6 bases not matched to a gene. Germline CDR1 is SGHAT and CDR2 is FQNNGV. The CDR3 length is 15 residues.

Of note for this clone: Given the absence of the conserved phenylalanine or tryptophan at the CDR3 end, a read error is likely. The gene calls are TRBV7-2 and TRBJ1-5; 7 bases are a match to TRBD1. Trimming at V came to 5 bases and at J to 3 bases, leaving 4 bases not matched to a gene. This CDR3 contains 14 residues. CDR1 SGHTA and CDR2 FQGNSA come from the germline V gene. CDR3 region: CASSPGGFNQPQHV. Here the CDR3 DNA reads TGTGCCAGCAGCCCAGGGGGTTTCAATCAGCCCCAGCATGTT.

The genes are TRBV7-9 and TRBJ2-3, with TRBD1 matching 8 bases. The CDR3 spans 19 residues. V gave up 1 base and J gave up 4 bases; unmatched junction bases: 16. The germline V gene has CDR1 SEHNR and CDR2 FQNEAQ (reference sequence). CDR3 nucleotides: TGTGCCAGCAGCTTAGGCTTAACATATCCGGGACAGGAGGCAGATACGCAGTATTTT. This sequence encodes CASSLGLTYPGQEADTQYF. The complete variable domain, with remaining parts taken from reference TRBV7-9 and TRBJ2-3, reads DTGVSQNPRHKITKRGQNVTFRCDPISEHNRLYWYRQTLGQGPEFLTYFQNEAQLEKSRLLSDRFSAERPKGSFSTLEIQRTEQGDSAMYLCASSLGLTYPGQEADTQYFGPGTRLTVL.